This TCR beta chain is from a study of blood T cell repertoires in COVID-19. This clone was observed a few times. V was clipped by 0 bases and J by 5 bases, with 14 bases between them. Per the germline V gene, CDR1 is MGHRA and CDR2 is YSYEKL. The CDR3 length is 16 residues. The repertoire was sequenced with immunoSEQ multiplex PCR; TCRdb's copy has only in-frame clones and lacks some. Of about 190,000 clones in the sample, about three quarters were seen once. This TCR was recovered from a woman older than 75 with active or convalescent COVID-19. Source material: peripheral blood. V and J are TRBV4-1 and TRBJ1-5; maybe TRBD1 (6 bases). CDR3 nucleotides: TGCGCCAGCAGCCAAGATTCAGGGGCCCCGTATCAGCCCCAGCATTTT. This sequence encodes CASSQDSGAPYQPQHF.